The 31 T cell receptor beta chains listed next were all sequenced from one sample in a study of T cells in Graves' hyperthyroidism and ophthalmopathy. TCR beta CDR3 region amplification was performed from RNA transcripts. The HTBI set primed first-round TCR CDR3 RT-PCR. TCRdb redid the calling of the multiplex PCR reads with MiXCR, one entry per CDR3 protein. The sample records roughly 420,000 distinct CDR3 sequences, about 15% being singletons. The sequenced sample consisted of blood. The receptors derive from a woman under 30 with Graves' hyperthyroidism.

This clonotype was seen repeatedly, ten times or more. The chain carries TRBV27 and TRBJ1-5; D is unresolved. V was pared by 2 bases and J by 7 bases, with 12 bases between. This CDR3 has 14 amino acids. The germline V gene has CDR1 MNHEY and CDR2 SMNVEV (reference sequence). CDR3 loop: CASSLEAGGQPQHF. In nucleotides, the CDR3 is TGTGCCAGCAGTTTAGAGGCAGGAGGACAGCCCCAGCATTTT.

The J gene is TRBJ1-1, the V gene TRBV19; D is ambiguous. The V end was cut by 3 bases, the J end by 1 base, with 15 bases between. The germline V gene has CDR1 LNHDA and CDR2 SQIVND (reference sequence). The CDR3 has 16 amino acids. The CDR3 sequence is CASSIPLGSANTEAFF. The CDR3 bases are TGTGCCAGTAGTATCCCCCTCGGTAGCGCGAACACTGAAGCTTTCTTT.

This clonotype was detected many times. The chain carries TRBV6-1 and TRBJ2-2, with TRBD2 matching 11 bases. Germline-derived CDR1 and CDR2 are MNHNS and SASEGT. The junction had 6 bases not matched to a gene; V was cut back by 5 bases and J by 7 bases. The length of the CDR3 is 15 residues. The CDR3: CASSTLAGGNGELFF. The CDR3 DNA reads TGTGCCAGCAGTACCCTAGCGGGAGGTAACGGGGAGCTGTTTTTT.

This chain connects TRBV12-3 or TRBV12-4 to TRBJ1-2; D might be TRBD1 (5 bases). Trimming removed 4 bases from V and 8 bases from J, with 17 bases in between. This CDR3 spans 14 amino acids. In DNA form, the CDR3 reads TGTGCCAGCAGTTCCATCGGACAATCGCGAGGCTACACCTTC. Amino acid sequence: CASSSIGQSRGYTF.

The J gene is TRBJ2-7, the V gene TRBV18; D possibly corresponds to TRBD1 (6 bases). V was shortened by 1 base and J by 2 bases, with 15 bases between the two germline ends. The CDR3 is 16 residues long. Germline V gene data show CDR1 as KGHSH and CDR2 as LQKENI. This CDR3 reads CASSPLTQGMAYEQYF. As DNA, the CDR3 is TGTGCCAGCTCACCACTGACGCAGGGGATGGCCTACGAGCAGTACTTC.

This clonotype has a count of ten or more. V usage is TRBV27 and J usage is TRBJ2-1, with 10 bases fitting TRBD2. This CDR3 contains 14 residues. V lost 8 bases and J lost 3; bases outside the gene matches: 4. Germline CDR1 is MNHEY and CDR2 is SMNVEV (reference sequence). The CDR3 DNA follows: TGTGCCAGCGGGCTAGCGGGGGACTACAATGAGCAGTTCTTC. Its protein is CASGLAGDYNEQFF.

This clonotype was detected many times. The rearrangement joins TRBV28 to TRBJ1-5; maybe TRBD1 (5 bases). V was trimmed by 6 bases and J by 9 bases, leaving 15 bases between them. The CDR3 contains 13 residues. From germline, CDR1 is MDHEN and CDR2 SYDVKM. The CDR3 spells CASSPRVLGPQHF. CDR3 nucleotide sequence: TGTGCCAGCAGCCCCAGGGTCCTGGGGCCCCAGCATTTT.

This clonotype showed up just a few times. V gene TRBV5-1 combines with J gene TRBJ2-1; 7 bases map to TRBD2. Germline CDR1 is SGHRS and CDR2 is YFSETQ. The CDR3 contains 18 residues. The trim removed 4 bases at V and 8 bases at J, leaving 21 bases unmatched. This CDR3 is CASSLPPGVGGPRDEQFF. CDR3 bases: TGCGCCAGCAGCCTTCCGCCAGGAGTGGGAGGGCCTAGGGATGAGCAGTTCTTC.

The CDR3 region is CASSFLEEETQYF. CDR3 nucleotides: TGCGCCAGCAGTTTTCTGGAAGAAGAGACCCAGTACTTC. This chain joins TRBV5-1 and TRBJ2-5; no clear D. This CDR3 comprises 13 residues. The germline gives CDR1 SGHRS, CDR2 YFSETQ. V was pared by 5 bases and J by 3 bases, with 11 bases between.

At least ten counts were recorded for this clonotype. The chain couples TRBV28 to TRBJ2-7; 14 positions agree with TRBD2. CDR3 length equals 15 residues. V dropped 4 bases and J dropped 6; count of bases not matched to a gene: 5. Germline V gene sequence: CDR1 MDHEN, CDR2 SYDVKM. Here the CDR3 reads CASSWGLAGVGEQYF. The DNA of the CDR3 is TGTGCCAGCAGTTGGGGACTAGCGGGAGTTGGCGAGCAGTACTTC.

This clonotype has at least ten counts. The rearrangement links TRBV27 to TRBJ1-2; 9 bases agree with TRBD1. Germline V gene lookup returns CDR1 MNHEY and CDR2 SMNVEV (reference sequence). The V and J ends lost 7 bases and 4 bases, in that order; junction bases with no gene match: 10. The CDR3 consists of 15 residues. The DNA of the CDR3 is TGTGCCAGCAAGACATGGGACAGGGAGAGCTATGGCTACACCTTC. It translates to CASKTWDRESYGYTF.

V gene TRBV11-1 combines with J gene TRBJ1-1; TRBD1 agrees at 8 bases. This CDR3 spans 16 amino acids. The germline V gene encodes CDR1 SGHAT and CDR2 FQDESV (reference sequence). The V segment lost 3 bases and the J segment 5 bases; nucleotides outside the gene matches: 11. The CDR3: CASSFGQGLGGTEAFF. The CDR3 coding sequence is TGTGCCAGCAGCTTTGGACAGGGCCTAGGGGGGACTGAAGCTTTCTTT.

The chain couples TRBV28 to TRBJ1-3; possible D gene TRBD1, 5 bases. V lost 6 bases to trimming and J lost 8 bases, with 8 bases between them. The germline CDR1 and CDR2 sequences are MDHEN and SYDVKM. The CDR3 covers 11 residues. Here the CDR3 DNA reads TGTGCCAGCAGGGGGGAGTACACCATATATTTT. Residues: CASRGEYTIYF.

This clonotype has at least ten counts. In DNA form, the CDR3 reads TGTGCCAGCAGCTTAGGAACCCTAGCGGGGGGCTCTGTTGATCAGTTCTTC. Amino acids: CASSLGTLAGGSVDQFF. The chain employs TRBV11-3 and TRBJ2-1, with 11 bases lining up with TRBD2. Germline CDR1 SGHNT, CDR2 YENEEA. V lost 1 base and J lost 13; bases outside the gene matches: 15. The CDR3 contains 17 residues. The entire variable domain, with the rest obtained from reference TRBV11-3 and TRBJ2-1, is as follows: EAGVVQSPRYKIIEKKQPVAFWCNPISGHNTLYWYLQNLGQGPELLIRYENEEAVDDSQLPKDRFSAERLKGVDSTLKIQPAELGDSAVYLCASSLGTLAGGSVDQFFGPGTRLTVL.

This clonotype was found many times. The chain joins TRBV2 to TRBJ1-1; 9 nucleotides line up with TRBD1. The CDR3 is made up of 15 amino acids. Trimming at V came to 5 bases and at J to 4 bases, leaving 8 bases not matched to a gene. Germline V gene lookup returns CDR1 SNHLY and CDR2 FYNNEI. CDR3 sequence: CASSIGQGSTTEAFF. DNA of the CDR3: TGTGCCAGCAGTATAGGACAGGGGTCTACCACTGAAGCTTTCTTT.

This clonotype came up many times. V and J are TRBV6-1 and TRBJ2-1; TRBD2 matches at 8 bases. The length of the CDR3 is 15 residues. Germline lookup yields CDR1 MNHNS and CDR2 SASEGT. The V gene end was trimmed by 5 bases and the J gene end by 7 bases; junction bases not matched to a gene: 10. The CDR3 loop is CASSRSGRSRNEQFF. The CDR3 region has the DNA TGTGCCAGCAGTCGAAGCGGGAGAAGTAGGAATGAGCAGTTCTTC.

There are many counts of this clonotype. V gene TRBV6-2 or TRBV6-3 combines with J gene TRBJ2-3, with D possibly TRBD1 on 6 matching bases. CDR3 size: 15 residues. From germline, CDR1 is MNHEY and CDR2 SVGEGT. V lost 7 bases and J lost 4, with 18 bases in between. This CDR3 reads CASTPGWGLSDTQYF. Here the CDR3 DNA reads TGTGCCAGCACCCCAGGGTGGGGGCTATCAGATACGCAGTATTTT.

The sample holds a few counts of this clonotype. V and J are TRBV12-3 or TRBV12-4 and TRBJ2-7; the match to TRBD1 covers 10 bases. The length of the CDR3 is 16 residues. With V trimmed by 5 bases and J by 4 bases, 11 bases remained unmatched. CDR3 sequence: CASSPHQGTGAYEQYF. The CDR3 DNA reads as TGTGCCAGCAGTCCTCATCAGGGGACAGGGGCTTACGAGCAGTACTTC.

There are many counts of this clonotype. This chain links TRBV9 with TRBJ1-1, with D tentatively TRBD1 (5 bases). The ends were cut back, 0 bases at V and 0 bases at J, with 12 bases in the middle. CDR1 is SGDLS and CDR2 is YYNGEE in the germline V gene. CDR3 length: 16 amino acids. The CDR3 protein is CASSVDGAIMNTEAFF. CDR3 nucleotide sequence: TGTGCCAGCAGCGTAGACGGGGCCATTATGAACACTGAAGCTTTCTTT.

This clonotype turned up a few times. The chain carries TRBV29-1 and TRBJ1-2; no clear D. Between the trimmed V and J ends, which lost 6 bases and 7 bases, there was a span of 21 bases. This CDR3 region has 14 residues. Germline V gene lookup returns CDR1 SQVTM and CDR2 ANQGSEA. The CDR3 sequence is CSVLLGTRQAGYTF. CDR3 bases: TGCAGCGTCCTTCTCGGAACACGGCAAGCTGGCTACACCTTC.

This clonotype was seen more than once but under ten times. The chain recombines TRBV25-1 with TRBJ2-7; 12 nucleotides agree with TRBD2. The trim removed 3 bases at V and 3 bases at J, leaving 12 bases unmatched. This CDR3 is built from 18 residues. The V gene's germline CDR1 is MGHDK and CDR2 SYGVNS. The CDR3 coding sequence is TGTGCCAGCAGTGAGACGAAGACTAGCGGGAGATTGGGCTACGAGCAGTACTTC. The encoded protein is CASSETKTSGRLGYEQYF.

This chain joins TRBV12-3 or TRBV12-4 and TRBJ2-6; weak D call: TRBD1 (5 bases). V was trimmed by 7 bases and J by 0 bases, leaving 10 bases between them. CDR3 size: 15 residues. DNA for the CDR3: TGTGCCAGCACCCGAAGGGGCTCTGGGGCCAACGTCCTGACTTTC. Translating it yields CASTRRGSGANVLTF.

This clonotype came up a few times. The chain combines TRBV19 with TRBJ1-5; D possibly corresponds to TRBD1 (6 bases). Between the trimmed V and J ends, which lost 4 bases and 1 base, there was a span of 11 bases. This CDR3 is 15 amino acids long. CDR1 is LNHDA and CDR2 is SQIVND in the germline V gene (reference sequence). The CDR3, as DNA: TGTGCCAGTAGTAATGGGGGCTGGAGCAATCAGCCCCAGCATTTT. It yields the protein CASSNGGWSNQPQHF.

A note on this clonotype: A much bigger clone sits one base away, suggesting this may be a read error. The chain employs TRBV10-3 and TRBJ1-2; no definite D call. The CDR3 runs to 14 residues. The germline V gene encodes CDR1 ENHRY and CDR2 SYGVKD. The CDR3 sequence: CATSESYSNYGYTF. The CDR3 region has the DNA TGTGCCACCAGTGAGTCGTACAGTAACTATGGCTACACCTTC.

The chain employs TRBV4-3 and TRBJ2-1; no definite D call. Trimming took off 0 bases at V and 6 bases at J, with 9 bases between the two ends. Germline V gene lookup returns CDR1 LGHNA and CDR2 YSLEER. This CDR3 comprises 14 residues. For the CDR3, the DNA is TGCGCCAGCAGCCAAGATATTAGCAGCAATGAGCAGTTCTTC. It translates to CASSQDISSNEQFF.

This clonotype was recorded many times. The CDR3 DNA is TGCGCCAGTACCACAGGGATGAACACTGAAGCTTTCTTT. It yields the protein CASTTGMNTEAFF. The genes are TRBV5-1 and TRBJ1-1; D perhaps matches TRBD1 (6 bases). Germline lookup yields CDR1 SGHRS and CDR2 YFSETQ. V lost 8 bases and J lost 0, with 11 bases in between. The CDR3 is made up of 13 amino acids. Full variable domain (missing parts from reference TRBV5-1 and TRBJ1-1): KAGVTQTPRYLIKTRGQQVTLSCSPISGHRSVSWYQQTPGQGLQFLFEYFSETQRNKGNFPGRFSGRQFSNSRSEMNVSTLELGDSALYLCASTTGMNTEAFFGQGTRLTVV.

This clonotype occurred many times. The chain has TRBV2 and TRBJ1-4, with a possible D match to TRBD1 (6 bases). Per germline, CDR1 SNHLY and CDR2 FYNNEI. CDR3 length equals 14 residues. Trimming removed 6 bases at V and 5 bases at J, with 13 bases between. CDR3 nucleotides: TGTGCCAGCAGAGCGGGACACCCAAATGAAAAACTGTTTTTT. Protein product: CASRAGHPNEKLFF. Full variable domain (outside the CDR3, taken from reference TRBV2 and TRBJ1-4): EPEVTQTPSHQVTQMGQEVILRCVPISNHLYFYWYRQILGQKVEFLVSFYNNEISEKSEIFDDQFSVERPDGSNFTLKIRSTKLEDSAMYFCASRAGHPNEKLFFGSGTQLSVL.

This clonotype was detected a few times. The chain is built from TRBV10-1 and TRBJ2-1; no clear D. The V gene lost 1 base and the J gene lost 2 bases, with 3 bases spanning the gap. There are 13 residues in the CDR3. CDR1 WNHNN and CDR2 SYGVQD come from the germline V gene (reference sequence). CDR3 region: CASSELPYNEQFF. The CDR3 coding sequence is TGCGCCAGCAGTGAGTTGCCCTACAATGAGCAGTTCTTC.

This clonotype was found many times. The chain uses TRBV11-2 and TRBJ2-4, with 12 bases aligning to TRBD2. The CDR3 has 17 residues. Germline CDR1 reads SGHAT; CDR2 reads FQNNGV. J gave up 0 bases and V 5 bases, and 5 bases lay outside the gene matches. CDR3 region: CASSPRTSGIAKNIQYF. The CDR3 coding sequence is TGTGCCAGCAGCCCTCGGACTAGCGGGATAGCCAAAAACATTCAGTACTTC.

The table lists this clonotype with many counts. At one end the junction does not follow the germline gene, possibly because of a read error. J is TRBJ1-1 and V is TRBV27, with a tentative D call TRBD1 (5 bases). There are 13 residues in the CDR3. The germline V gene has CDR1 MNHEY and CDR2 SMNVEV (reference sequence). The CDR3 loop is CASSLYGGTEAFF. The CDR3 DNA follows: TGTGCCAGCAGCTTATACGGGGGCACTGAAGCTTTCTTT.

About this clonotype: Just one base apart from a much larger clone, this may be a read error. This sequence joins TRBV12-3 or TRBV12-4 and TRBJ2-2; TRBD2 matches 8 bases. The length of the CDR3 is 16 residues. J gave up 5 bases and V 0 bases, and 5 bases lay outside the gene matches. CDR3: CASSLAGGLATGELFF. The CDR3 DNA follows: TGTGCCAGCAGTTTAGCTGGTGGACTAGCAACCGGGGAGCTGTTTTTT.